This T cell receptor beta chain was observed in a study of post-analysis software for immune sequencing data. J was trimmed by 6 bases and V by 4 bases; bases with no gene match: 8. Germline loops: CDR1 SGDLS, CDR2 YYNGEE. CDR3 size: 15 residues. For this clonotype: The antigen is undetermined.

TCR beta cDNA libraries included unique molecular identifiers. In TCRdb, the PCR reads were re-called with MiXCR into one record per CDR3 protein. The sample contains some 700,000 distinct CDR3 sequences, 55% to 60% of which appear only once. Broader study findings: Controls showed lower frequencies than patients for a few TRBV segments, and TRBV5-6, TRBV5-1 and TRBV20-1 were among these. The study found significantly lower normalized Chao1 diversity in multiple sclerosis patients than in controls.

Sequencing was performed on blood. This receptor was taken from a girl aged 2 to 9 with multiple sclerosis. This chain uses TRBV9 with TRBJ2-2; 8 bases match TRBD1. For the CDR3, the DNA is TGTGCCAGCAGCTATGGGACAGGCAAGGCCGGGGAGCTGTTTTTT. Translating it yields CASSYGTGKAGELFF.